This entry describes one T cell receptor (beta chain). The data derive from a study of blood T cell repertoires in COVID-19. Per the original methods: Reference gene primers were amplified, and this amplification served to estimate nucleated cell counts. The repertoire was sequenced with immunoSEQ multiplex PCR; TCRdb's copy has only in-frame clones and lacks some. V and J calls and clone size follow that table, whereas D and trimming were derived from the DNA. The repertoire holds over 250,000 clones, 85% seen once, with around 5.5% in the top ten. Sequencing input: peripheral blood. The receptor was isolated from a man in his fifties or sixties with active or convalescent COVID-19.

The CDR3 region is CASSLALADQPQHF. CDR3 bases: TGTGCCAGCAGTTTAGCCCTTGCGGATCAGCCCCAGCATTTT. This rearrangement joins TRBV27 to TRBJ1-5; unclear D gene. This CDR3 contains 14 residues. Trimming removed 2 bases at V and 5 bases at J, with 10 bases between. Germline CDR1 is MNHEY and CDR2 is SMNVEV (reference sequence).